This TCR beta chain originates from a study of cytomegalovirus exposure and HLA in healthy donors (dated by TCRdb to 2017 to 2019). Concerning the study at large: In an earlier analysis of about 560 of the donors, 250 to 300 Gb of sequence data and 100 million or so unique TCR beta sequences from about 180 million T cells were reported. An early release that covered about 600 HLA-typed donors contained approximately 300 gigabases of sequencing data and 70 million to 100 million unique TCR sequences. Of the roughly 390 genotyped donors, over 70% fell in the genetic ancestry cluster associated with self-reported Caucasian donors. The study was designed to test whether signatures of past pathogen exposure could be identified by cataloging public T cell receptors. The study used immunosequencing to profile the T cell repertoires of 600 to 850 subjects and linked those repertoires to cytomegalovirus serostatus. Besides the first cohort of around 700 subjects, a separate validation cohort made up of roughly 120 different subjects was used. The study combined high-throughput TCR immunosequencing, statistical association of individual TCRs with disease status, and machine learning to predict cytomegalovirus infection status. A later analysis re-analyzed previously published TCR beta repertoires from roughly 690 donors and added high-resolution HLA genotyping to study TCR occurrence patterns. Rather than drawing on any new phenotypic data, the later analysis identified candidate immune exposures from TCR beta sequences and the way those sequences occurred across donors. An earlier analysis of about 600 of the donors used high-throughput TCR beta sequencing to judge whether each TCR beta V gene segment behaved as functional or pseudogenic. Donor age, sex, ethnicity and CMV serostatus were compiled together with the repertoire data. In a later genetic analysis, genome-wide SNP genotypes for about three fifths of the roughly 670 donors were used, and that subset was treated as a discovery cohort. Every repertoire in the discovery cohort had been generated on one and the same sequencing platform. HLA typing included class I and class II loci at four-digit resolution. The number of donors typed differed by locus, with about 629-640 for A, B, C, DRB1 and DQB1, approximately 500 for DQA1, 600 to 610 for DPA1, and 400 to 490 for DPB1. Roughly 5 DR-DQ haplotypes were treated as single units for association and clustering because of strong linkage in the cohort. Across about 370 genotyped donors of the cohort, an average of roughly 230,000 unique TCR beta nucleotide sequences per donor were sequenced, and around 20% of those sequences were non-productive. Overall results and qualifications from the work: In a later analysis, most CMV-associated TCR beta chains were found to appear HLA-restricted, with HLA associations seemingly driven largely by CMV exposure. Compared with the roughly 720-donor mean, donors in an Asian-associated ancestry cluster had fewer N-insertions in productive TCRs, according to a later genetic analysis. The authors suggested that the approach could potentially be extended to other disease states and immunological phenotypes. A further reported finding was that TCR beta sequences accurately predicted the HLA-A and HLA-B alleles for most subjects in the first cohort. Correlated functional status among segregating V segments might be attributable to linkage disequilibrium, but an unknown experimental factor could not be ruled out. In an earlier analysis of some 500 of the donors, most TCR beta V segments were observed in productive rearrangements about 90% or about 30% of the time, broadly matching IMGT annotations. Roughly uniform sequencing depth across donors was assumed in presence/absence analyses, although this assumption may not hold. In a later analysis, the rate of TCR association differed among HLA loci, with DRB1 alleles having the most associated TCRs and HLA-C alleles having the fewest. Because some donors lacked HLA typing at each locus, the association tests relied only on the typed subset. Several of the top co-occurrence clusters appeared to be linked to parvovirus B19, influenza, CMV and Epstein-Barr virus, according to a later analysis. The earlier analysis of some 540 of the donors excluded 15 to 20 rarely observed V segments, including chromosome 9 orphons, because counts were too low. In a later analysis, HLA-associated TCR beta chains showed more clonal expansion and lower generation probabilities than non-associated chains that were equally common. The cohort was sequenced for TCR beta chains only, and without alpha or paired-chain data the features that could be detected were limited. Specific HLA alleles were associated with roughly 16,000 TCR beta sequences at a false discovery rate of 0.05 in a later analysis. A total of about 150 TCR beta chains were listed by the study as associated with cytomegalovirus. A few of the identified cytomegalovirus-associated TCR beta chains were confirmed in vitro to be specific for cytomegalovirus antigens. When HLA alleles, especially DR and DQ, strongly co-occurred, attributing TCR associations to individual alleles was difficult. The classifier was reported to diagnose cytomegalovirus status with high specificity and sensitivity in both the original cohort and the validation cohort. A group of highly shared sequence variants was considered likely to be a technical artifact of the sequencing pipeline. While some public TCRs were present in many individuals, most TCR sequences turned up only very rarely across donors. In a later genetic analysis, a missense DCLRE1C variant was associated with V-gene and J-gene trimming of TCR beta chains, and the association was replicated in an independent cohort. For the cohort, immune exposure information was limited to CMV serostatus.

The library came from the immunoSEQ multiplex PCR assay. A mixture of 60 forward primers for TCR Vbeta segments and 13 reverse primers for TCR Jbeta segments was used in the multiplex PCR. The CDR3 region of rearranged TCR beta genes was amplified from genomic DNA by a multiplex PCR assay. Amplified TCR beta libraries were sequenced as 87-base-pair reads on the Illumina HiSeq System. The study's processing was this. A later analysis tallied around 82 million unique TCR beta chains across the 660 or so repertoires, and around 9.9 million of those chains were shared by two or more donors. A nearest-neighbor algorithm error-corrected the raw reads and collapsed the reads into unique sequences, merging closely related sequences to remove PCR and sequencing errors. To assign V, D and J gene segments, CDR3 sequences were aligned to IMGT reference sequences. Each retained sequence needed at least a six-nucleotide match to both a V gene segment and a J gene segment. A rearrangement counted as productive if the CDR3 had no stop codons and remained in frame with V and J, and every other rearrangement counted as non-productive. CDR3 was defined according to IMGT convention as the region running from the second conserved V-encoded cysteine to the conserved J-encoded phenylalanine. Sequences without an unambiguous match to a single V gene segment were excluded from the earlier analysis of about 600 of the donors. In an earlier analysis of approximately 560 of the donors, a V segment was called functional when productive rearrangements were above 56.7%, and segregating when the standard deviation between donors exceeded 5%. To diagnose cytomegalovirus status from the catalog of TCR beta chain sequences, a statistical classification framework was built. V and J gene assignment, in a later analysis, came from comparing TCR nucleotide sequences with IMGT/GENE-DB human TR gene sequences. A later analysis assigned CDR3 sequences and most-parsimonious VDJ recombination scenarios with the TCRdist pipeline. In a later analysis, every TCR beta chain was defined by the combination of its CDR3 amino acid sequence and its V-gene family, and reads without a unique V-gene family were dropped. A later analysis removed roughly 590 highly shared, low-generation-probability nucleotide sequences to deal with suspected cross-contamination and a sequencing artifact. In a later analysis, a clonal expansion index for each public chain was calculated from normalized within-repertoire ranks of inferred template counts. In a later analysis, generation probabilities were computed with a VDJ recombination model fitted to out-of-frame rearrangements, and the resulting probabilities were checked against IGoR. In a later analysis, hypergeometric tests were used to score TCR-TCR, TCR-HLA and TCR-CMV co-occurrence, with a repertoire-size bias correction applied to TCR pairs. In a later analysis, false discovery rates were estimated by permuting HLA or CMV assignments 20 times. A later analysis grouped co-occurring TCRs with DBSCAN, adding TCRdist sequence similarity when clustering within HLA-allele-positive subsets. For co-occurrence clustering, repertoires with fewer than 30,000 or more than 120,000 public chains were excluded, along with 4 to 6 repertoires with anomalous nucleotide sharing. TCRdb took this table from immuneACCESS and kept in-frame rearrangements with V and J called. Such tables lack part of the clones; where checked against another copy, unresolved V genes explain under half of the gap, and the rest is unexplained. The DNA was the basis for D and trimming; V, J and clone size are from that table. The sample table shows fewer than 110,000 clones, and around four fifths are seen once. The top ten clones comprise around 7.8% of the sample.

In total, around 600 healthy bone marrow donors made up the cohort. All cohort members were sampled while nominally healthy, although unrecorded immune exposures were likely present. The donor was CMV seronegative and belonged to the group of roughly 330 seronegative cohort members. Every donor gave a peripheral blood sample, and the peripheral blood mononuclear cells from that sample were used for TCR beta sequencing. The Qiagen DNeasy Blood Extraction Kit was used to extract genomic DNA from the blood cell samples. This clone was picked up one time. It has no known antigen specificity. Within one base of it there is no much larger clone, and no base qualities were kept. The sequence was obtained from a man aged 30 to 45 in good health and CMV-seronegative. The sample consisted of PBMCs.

The CDR3 region: CASSRTGFQPQHF. The DNA sequence reads TGTGCCAGCTCACGGACAGGGTTTCAGCCCCAGCATTTT. Recombination linked TRBV18 to TRBJ1-5, with 8 middle bases fitting TRBD1. CDR1 and CDR2, looked up from the germline V gene, are KGHSH and LQKENI. V ends up 4 bases short and J 6 bases short, with an unmatched junction base count of 2. There are 13 amino acids in the CDR3, from cysteine to phenylalanine inclusive. Only the CDR3 DNA is retained, 39 bases long and in frame from the first base.